Below are 10 T cell receptor beta chains sequenced from a single sample in a study of shared clonotypes between healthy human individuals. TCRdb keeps only in-frame clones here, not all; method: immunoSEQ multiplex PCR. This table holds approximately 2,300,000 clones, 85% to 95% found once. Sequencing used naive CD4+ T cells from PBMCs. Subset of the sample: CD45RA+ positively selected. The receptors here all came from a man aged 18 to 30 in good health. Some clones in this sample may be carry-over from other donors' samples.

CDR3 coding DNA: TGTGCCAGCAGCATGAGCAGGACCCTCTATGGCTACACCTTC. This encodes CASSMSRTLYGYTF. The chain couples TRBV7-2 to TRBJ1-2; no clear D. Germline V gives CDR1 SGHTA, CDR2 FQGNSA. V lost 5 bases to trimming and J lost 4 bases, with 14 bases between them. The CDR3 has 14 residues.

The V call is TRBV5-4, the J call TRBJ2-3; 7 nucleotides match TRBD2. The CDR3 has 16 residues. The trim removed 4 bases at V and 4 bases at J, leaving 12 bases unmatched. Germline CDR1 reads SGHNT; CDR2 reads YYREEE (reference sequence). CDR3 sequence: CASSPQGRETPDTQYF. DNA for the CDR3: TGTGCCAGCAGCCCCCAAGGGCGGGAGACCCCAGATACGCAGTATTTT.

Notes on this clone: This same CDR3 is encoded by further DNA sequences in the sample. The chain has TRBV7-9 and TRBJ2-7; 14 bases agree with TRBD2. Germline loops: CDR1 SEHNR, CDR2 FQNEAQ (reference sequence). J lost 3 bases, V lost 5 bases, and 3 bases had no gene match. The length of the CDR3 is 15 residues. CDR3 sequence (DNA): TGTGCCAGCAGCCTCGGGACTAGCGGGAGCTACGAGCAGTACTTC. It is translated as CASSLGTSGSYEQYF.

Here the CDR3 reads CASSPGSGNTIYF. The CDR3 coding sequence is TGCGCCAGCAGTCCGGGATCTGGAAACACCATATATTTT. The V gene is TRBV10-1, the J gene TRBJ1-3; D unclear. The V end lost 5 bases, the J end lost 1 base, and 6 bases lay between the germline ends. Germline assignment: CDR1 WNHNN and CDR2 SYGVQD (reference sequence). This CDR3 spans 13 amino acids.

V and J are TRBV4-2 and TRBJ2-3, with 11 bases fitting TRBD2. CDR1 and CDR2 (germline): LGHNA, YNFKEQ. This CDR3 is 16 amino acids long. The J segment lost 1 base and the V segment lost 2 bases, leaving 2 bases of the junction unmatched. The DNA of the CDR3 is TGTGCCAGCAGCCAAATAGCGGGAGGGGGCACAGATACGCAGTATTTT. Its protein is CASSQIAGGGTDTQYF.

CDR3 DNA sequence: TGTGCCAGCAGCTTAGTGTGGGGGGGAGGGGATACGCAGTATTTT. Translation: CASSLVWGGGDTQYF. J is TRBJ2-3 and V is TRBV11-2, with 7 bases aligning to TRBD2. V was clipped by 1 base and J by 6 bases; unmatched bases: 7. This CDR3 is built from 15 residues. The germline gives CDR1 SGHAT, CDR2 FQNNGV.

The chain uses TRBV28 and TRBJ2-3; either TRBD1 or TRBD2 may fit D (5 bases each). The V gene lost 6 bases and the J gene lost 0 bases, with 16 bases spanning the gap. Germline V gene data show CDR1 as MDHEN and CDR2 as SYDVKM. The CDR3 has 16 residues. As DNA, the CDR3 is TGTGCCAGCAGCCCCGCCGGGGCGGTTAGCACAGATACGCAGTATTTT. Translated, it gives CASSPAGAVSTDTQYF.

As concerns this clone: Other nucleotide sequences from this sample produce the same CDR3. The genes are TRBV18 and TRBJ2-3, with D possibly matching TRBD1 (6 bases). This CDR3 has 14 residues. Trimming removed 3 bases at V and 0 bases at J, with 7 bases between. Germline V gene lookup returns CDR1 KGHSH and CDR2 LQKENI. The CDR3 region is CASSPGTSTDTQYF. CDR3 coding DNA: TGTGCCAGCTCACCTGGGACAAGCACAGATACGCAGTATTTT.

This clone was recorded a few times. The chain carries TRBV29-1 and TRBJ2-5; tentative D call: TRBD1 (5 bases). V was shortened by 0 bases and J by 5 bases, with 7 bases between the two germline ends. This CDR3 comprises 12 residues. CDR1 and CDR2 from the germline V gene are SQVTM and ANQGSEA. CDR3 nucleotides: TGCAGCGTTGAAGAGACAGCCGAGACCCAGTACTTC. It codes for CSVEETAETQYF.

The chain recombines TRBV5-4 with TRBJ2-7; 9 positions match TRBD2. Germline values: CDR1 SGHNT, CDR2 YYREEE (reference sequence). The CDR3 has 17 amino acids. V shed 4 bases and J 3 bases; nucleotides not matched to a gene: 14. The CDR3 bases are TGTGCCAGCAGCCAAGGAGGGTTAGCGGGAGCGGGCTACGAGCAGTACTTC. This gives the protein CASSQGGLAGAGYEQYF.